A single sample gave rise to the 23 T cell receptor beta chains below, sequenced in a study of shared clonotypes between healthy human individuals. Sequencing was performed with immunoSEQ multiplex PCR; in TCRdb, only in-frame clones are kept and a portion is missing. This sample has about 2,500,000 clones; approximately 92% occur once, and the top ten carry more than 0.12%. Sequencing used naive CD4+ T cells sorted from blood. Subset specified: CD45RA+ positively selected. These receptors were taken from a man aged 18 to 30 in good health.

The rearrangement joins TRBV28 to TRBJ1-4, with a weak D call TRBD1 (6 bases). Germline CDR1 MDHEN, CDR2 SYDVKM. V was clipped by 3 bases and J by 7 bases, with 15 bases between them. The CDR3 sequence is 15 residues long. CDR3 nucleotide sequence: TGTGCCAGCAGTTTTCAACTGGGCAGGGGTGAAAAACTGTTTTTT. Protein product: CASSFQLGRGEKLFF.

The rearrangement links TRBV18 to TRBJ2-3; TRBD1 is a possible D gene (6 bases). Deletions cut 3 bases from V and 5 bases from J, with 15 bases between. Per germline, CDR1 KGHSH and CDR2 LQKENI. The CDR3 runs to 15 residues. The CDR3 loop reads CASSPIQGSEDTQYF. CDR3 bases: TGTGCCAGCTCACCGATCCAGGGGTCCGAAGATACGCAGTATTTT. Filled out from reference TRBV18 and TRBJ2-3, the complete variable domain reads NAGVMQNPRHLVRRRGQEARLRCSPMKGHSHVYWYRQLPEEGLKFMVYLQKENIIDESGMPKERFSAEFPKEGPSILRIQQVVRGDSAAYFCASSPIQGSEDTQYFGPGTRLTVL.

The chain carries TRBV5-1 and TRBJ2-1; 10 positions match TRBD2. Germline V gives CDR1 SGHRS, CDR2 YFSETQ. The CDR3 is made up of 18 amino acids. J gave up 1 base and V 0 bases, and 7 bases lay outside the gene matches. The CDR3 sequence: CASSLVPSGSFSYNEQFF. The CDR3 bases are TGCGCCAGCAGCTTGGTGCCTAGCGGGAGTTTTTCCTACAATGAGCAGTTCTTC.

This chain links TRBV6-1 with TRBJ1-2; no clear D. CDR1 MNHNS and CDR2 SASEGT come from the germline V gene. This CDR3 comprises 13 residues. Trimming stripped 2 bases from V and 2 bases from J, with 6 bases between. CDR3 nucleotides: TGTGCCAGCAGTGAACAGGACAACTATGGCTACACCTTC. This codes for CASSEQDNYGYTF.

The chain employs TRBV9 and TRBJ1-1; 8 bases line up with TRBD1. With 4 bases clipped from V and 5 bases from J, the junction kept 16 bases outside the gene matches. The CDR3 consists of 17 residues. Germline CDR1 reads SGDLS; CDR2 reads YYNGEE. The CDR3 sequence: CASSPSGGSLVETEAFF. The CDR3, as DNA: TGTGCCAGCAGCCCTTCAGGGGGCAGCCTCGTGGAGACTGAAGCTTTCTTT.

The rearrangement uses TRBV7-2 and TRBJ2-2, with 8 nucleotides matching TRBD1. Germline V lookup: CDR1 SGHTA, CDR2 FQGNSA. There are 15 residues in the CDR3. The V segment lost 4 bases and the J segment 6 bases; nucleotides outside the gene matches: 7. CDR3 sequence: CASSSRQGIAGELFF. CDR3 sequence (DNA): TGTGCCAGCAGCTCCAGACAGGGGATAGCCGGGGAGCTGTTTTTT.

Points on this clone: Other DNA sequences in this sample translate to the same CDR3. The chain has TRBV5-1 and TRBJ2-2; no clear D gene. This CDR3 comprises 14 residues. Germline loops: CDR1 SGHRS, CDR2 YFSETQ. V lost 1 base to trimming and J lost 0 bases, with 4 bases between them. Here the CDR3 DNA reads TGCGCCAGCAGCTTGAACGCGAACACCGGGGAGCTGTTTTTT. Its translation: CASSLNANTGELFF.

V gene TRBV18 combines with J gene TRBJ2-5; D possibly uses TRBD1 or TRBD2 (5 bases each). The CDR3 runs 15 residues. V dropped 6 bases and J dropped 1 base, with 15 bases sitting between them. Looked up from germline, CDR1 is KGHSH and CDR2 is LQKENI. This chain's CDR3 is CASSPGPQGQETQYF. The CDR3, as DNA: TGTGCCAGCTCGCCGGGACCCCAGGGCCAAGAGACCCAGTACTTC.

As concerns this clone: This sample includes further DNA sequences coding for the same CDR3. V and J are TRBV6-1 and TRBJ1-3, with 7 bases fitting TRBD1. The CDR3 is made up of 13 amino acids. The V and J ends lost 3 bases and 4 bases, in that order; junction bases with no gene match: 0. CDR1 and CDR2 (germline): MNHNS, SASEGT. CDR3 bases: TGTGCCAGCAGTGAGGACAGGGGAAACACCATATATTTT. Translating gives CASSEDRGNTIYF.

CDR3 nucleotide sequence: TGTGCCAGCAGTTATGACAGGGAAAATGGCTACACCTTC. The encoded protein is CASSYDRENGYTF. The chain links TRBV6-5 to TRBJ1-2; TRBD1 matches at 7 bases. The germline gives CDR1 MNHEY, CDR2 SVGAGI. This CDR3 comprises 13 residues. V dropped 3 bases and J dropped 6; count of bases not matched to a gene: 4.

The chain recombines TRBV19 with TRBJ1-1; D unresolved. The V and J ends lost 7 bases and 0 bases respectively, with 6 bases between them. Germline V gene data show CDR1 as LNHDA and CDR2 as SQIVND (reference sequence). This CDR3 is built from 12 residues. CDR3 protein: CASIGLNTEAFF. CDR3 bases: TGTGCCAGTATCGGTTTGAACACTGAAGCTTTCTTT.

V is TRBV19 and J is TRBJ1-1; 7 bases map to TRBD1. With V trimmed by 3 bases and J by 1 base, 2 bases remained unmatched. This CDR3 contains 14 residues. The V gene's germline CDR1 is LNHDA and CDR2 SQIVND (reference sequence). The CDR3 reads CASSMDRPNTEAFF. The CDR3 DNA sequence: TGTGCCAGTAGTATGGACAGGCCGAACACTGAAGCTTTCTTT.

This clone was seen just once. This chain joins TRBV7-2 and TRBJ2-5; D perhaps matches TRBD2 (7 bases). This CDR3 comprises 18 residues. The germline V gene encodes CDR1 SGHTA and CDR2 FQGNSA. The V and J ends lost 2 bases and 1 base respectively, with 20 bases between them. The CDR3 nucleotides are TGTGCCAGCAGCTTACGGGGAGGGACAACTTATTTCCAAGAGACCCAGTACTTC. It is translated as CASSLRGGTTYFQETQYF.

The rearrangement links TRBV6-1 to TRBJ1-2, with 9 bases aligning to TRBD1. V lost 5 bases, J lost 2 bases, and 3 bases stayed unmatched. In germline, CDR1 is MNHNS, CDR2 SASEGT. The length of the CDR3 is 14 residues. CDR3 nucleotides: TGTGCCAGCAGTAATACAGGGGGCAACTATGGCTACACCTTC. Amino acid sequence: CASSNTGGNYGYTF.

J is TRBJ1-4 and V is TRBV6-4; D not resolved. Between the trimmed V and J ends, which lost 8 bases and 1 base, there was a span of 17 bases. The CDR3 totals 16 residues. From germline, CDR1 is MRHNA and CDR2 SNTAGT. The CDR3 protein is CASLVSLGKTNEKLFF. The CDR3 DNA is TGTGCCAGCTTGGTGAGTCTAGGGAAAACTAATGAAAAACTGTTTTTT.

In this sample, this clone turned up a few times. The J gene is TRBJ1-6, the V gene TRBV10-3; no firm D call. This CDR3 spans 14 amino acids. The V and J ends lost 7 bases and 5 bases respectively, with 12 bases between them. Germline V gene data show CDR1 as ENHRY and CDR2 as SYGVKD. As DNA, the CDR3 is TGTGCCATCAACACGGGATCTAATAATTCACCCCTCCACTTT. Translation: CAINTGSNNSPLHF.

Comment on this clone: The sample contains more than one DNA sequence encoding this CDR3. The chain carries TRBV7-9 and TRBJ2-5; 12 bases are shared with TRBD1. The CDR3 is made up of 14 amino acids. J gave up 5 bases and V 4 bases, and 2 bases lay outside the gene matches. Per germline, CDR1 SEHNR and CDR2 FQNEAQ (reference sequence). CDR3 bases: TGTGCCAGCAGCTGGGACAGGGGGCAGGAGACCCAGTACTTC. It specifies CASSWDRGQETQYF.

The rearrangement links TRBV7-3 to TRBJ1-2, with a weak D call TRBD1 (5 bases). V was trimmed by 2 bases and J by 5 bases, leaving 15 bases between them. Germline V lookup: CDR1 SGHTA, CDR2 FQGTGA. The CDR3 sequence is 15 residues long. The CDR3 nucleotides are TGTGCCAGCAGCTTAGTTCCGGGACTGAGATATGGCTACACCTTC. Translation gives CASSLVPGLRYGYTF.

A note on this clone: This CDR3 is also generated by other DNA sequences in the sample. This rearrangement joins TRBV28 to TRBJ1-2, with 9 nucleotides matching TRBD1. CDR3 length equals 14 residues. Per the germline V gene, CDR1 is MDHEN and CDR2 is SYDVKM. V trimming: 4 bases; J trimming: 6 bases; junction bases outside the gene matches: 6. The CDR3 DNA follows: TGTGCCAGCAGTTCCCCGGGACAGGGTAATGGCTACACCTTC. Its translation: CASSSPGQGNGYTF.

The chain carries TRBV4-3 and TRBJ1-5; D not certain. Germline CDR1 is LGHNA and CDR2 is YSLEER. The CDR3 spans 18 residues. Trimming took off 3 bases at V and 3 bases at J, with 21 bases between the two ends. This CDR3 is CASSQEPPGASVNQPQHF. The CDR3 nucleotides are TGCGCCAGCAGCCAGGAACCTCCGGGCGCCTCTGTCAATCAGCCCCAGCATTTT.

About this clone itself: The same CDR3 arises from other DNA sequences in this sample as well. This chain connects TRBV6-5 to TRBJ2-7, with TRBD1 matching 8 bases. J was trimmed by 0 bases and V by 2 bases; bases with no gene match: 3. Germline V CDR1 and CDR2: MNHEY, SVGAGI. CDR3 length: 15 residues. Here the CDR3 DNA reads TGTGCCAGCAGTTACCAAACAGGGGGCTCCTACGAGCAGTACTTC. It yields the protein CASSYQTGGSYEQYF.

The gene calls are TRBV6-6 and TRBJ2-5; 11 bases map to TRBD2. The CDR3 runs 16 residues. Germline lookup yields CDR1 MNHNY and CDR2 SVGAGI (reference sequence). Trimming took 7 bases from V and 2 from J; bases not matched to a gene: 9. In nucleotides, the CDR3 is TGTGCCAGCACCTACCCCCGGACTAGCGGGCAAGAGACCCAGTACTTC. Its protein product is CASTYPRTSGQETQYF.

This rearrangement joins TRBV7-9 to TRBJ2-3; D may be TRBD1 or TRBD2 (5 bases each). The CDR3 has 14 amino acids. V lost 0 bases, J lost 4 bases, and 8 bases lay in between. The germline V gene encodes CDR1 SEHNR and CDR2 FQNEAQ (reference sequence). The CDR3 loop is CASSLAGVSDTQYF. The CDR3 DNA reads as TGTGCCAGCAGCTTAGCGGGGGTGTCAGATACGCAGTATTTT.